This T cell receptor beta chain stems from a study of CD8 T cells in Susac syndrome. Notes on the study in general: The number of individuals included in the study's TCR sequencing and HLA analysis was acknowledged as relatively small.

The multiple sclerosis controls, all treatment-naive patients, had relapsing-remitting disease that was stable or active. TEMRA cells were FACS-enriched, and CD8+ and CD4+ T cells were isolated negatively. As concerns this clonotype: Its antigen is undetermined.

CDR1 and CDR2 (germline): LGHDT, YNNKEL (reference sequence). Trimming took off 0 bases at V and 4 bases at J, with 12 bases between the two ends. CDR3 length: 15 amino acids. When the RNA was reverse transcribed, random hexamers were used with an input of roughly 0.45 to 1 ug. Via MiXCR, TCRdb re-called the immunoSEQ multiplex PCR reads, giving one row per CDR3 protein. The data contain 200,000 to 250,000 distinct CDR3 sequences, 95% of them singletons. Sequenced input: CD4+ T cells from PBMCs. The origin of this receptor is a human donor with multiple sclerosis. This chain uses TRBV3-1 with TRBJ2-5; TRBD2 is a possible D gene (5 bases). The CDR3 protein is CASSQDPGRGETQYF. The CDR3 DNA is TGTGCCAGCAGCCAAGACCCGGGGAGAGGAGAGACCCAGTACTTC.